These 7 T cell receptor beta chains came from one sample sequenced in a study of early T cells in non-severe SARS-CoV-2 infection. One entry per CDR3 protein, called by TCRdb with MiXCR from the 5' RACE reads. The sample has some 80,000 distinct CDR3 sequences; roughly 4.7% are singletons. The material was whole blood, obtained at baseline. These receptor sequences come from an adult who was a healthcare worker with PCR-confirmed SARS-CoV-2 infection or an uninfected control (not recorded which).

J is TRBJ2-1 and V is TRBV30; D is undetermined. Per germline, CDR1 GTSNPN and CDR2 SVGIG (reference sequence). The V and J ends lost 5 bases and 7 bases respectively, with 9 bases between them. The length of the CDR3 is 11 residues. The CDR3 DNA reads TGTGCCTGGGGGGTGGGGAATGAGCAGTTCTTC. Its translation: CAWGVGNEQFF.

V gene TRBV7-8 combines with J gene TRBJ2-4; the D is unclear. CDR3 length: 13 amino acids. Between the trimmed V and J ends, which lost 2 bases and 0 bases, there was a span of 2 bases. Germline V CDR1 and CDR2: SGHVS, FQNEAQ. Here the CDR3 DNA reads TGTGCCAGCAGCTTACAAGCCAAAAACATTCAGTACTTC. Protein product: CASSLQAKNIQYF.

This clonotype was observed a handful of times. The chain joins TRBV5-1 to TRBJ2-7; D possibly corresponds to TRBD1 (6 bases). V was pared by 2 bases and J by 0 bases, with 12 bases between. CDR1 and CDR2 from the germline V gene are SGHRS and YFSETQ. The CDR3 consists of 15 residues. The CDR3 protein is CASSFLDRVSYEQYF. The CDR3 DNA follows: TGCGCCAGCAGCTTCCTGGACAGAGTCTCCTACGAGCAGTACTTC. The full variable domain, rest sourced from reference TRBV5-1 and TRBJ2-7, is KAGVTQTPRYLIKTRGQQVTLSCSPISGHRSVSWYQQTPGQGLQFLFEYFSETQRNKGNFPGRFSGRQFSNSRSEMNVSTLELGDSALYLCASSFLDRVSYEQYFGPGTRLTVT.

CDR3 sequence (DNA): TGTGCCTGGAGTGGGGCGTCTAGCGTCCGCGGGGAGCTGTTTTTT. Translated: CAWSGASSVRGELFF. J is TRBJ2-2 and V is TRBV30; D might be TRBD2 (6 bases). Trimming shortened V by 1 base and J by 7 bases, and 16 bases separated the two germline ends. Germline V gene data show CDR1 as GTSNPN and CDR2 as SVGIG (reference sequence). The CDR3 has 15 amino acids.

The gene calls are TRBV5-1 and TRBJ2-7; 11 bases are shared with TRBD2. The V and J ends lost 5 bases and 3 bases, in that order; junction bases with no gene match: 7. There are 15 residues in the CDR3. Germline V gene sequence: CDR1 SGHRS, CDR2 YFSETQ. In nucleotides, the CDR3 is TGCGCCAGCAGACCTGGGACTAGCGGATTCTACGAGCAGTACTTC. This gives the protein CASRPGTSGFYEQYF.

The chain recombines TRBV4-1 with TRBJ2-3; tentative D call: TRBD2 (5 bases). Trimming removed 0 bases at V and 5 bases at J, with 6 bases between. The CDR3 is 13 residues long. Germline V CDR1 and CDR2: MGHRA, YSYEKL. The CDR3 bases are TGCGCCAGCAGCCAAGATGGGAGAGATACGCAGTATTTT. Protein product: CASSQDGRDTQYF.

This clonotype has at least ten counts. The chain couples TRBV7-2 to TRBJ1-4; D perhaps matches TRBD1 (6 bases). Trimming took off 8 bases at V and 2 bases at J, with 9 bases between the two ends. Germline V gives CDR1 SGHTA, CDR2 FQGNSA. The CDR3 loop spans 13 amino acids. This CDR3 reads CASARGTNEKLFF. The DNA for the CDR3 is TGTGCCAGCGCTAGGGGGACTAATGAAAAACTGTTTTTT.